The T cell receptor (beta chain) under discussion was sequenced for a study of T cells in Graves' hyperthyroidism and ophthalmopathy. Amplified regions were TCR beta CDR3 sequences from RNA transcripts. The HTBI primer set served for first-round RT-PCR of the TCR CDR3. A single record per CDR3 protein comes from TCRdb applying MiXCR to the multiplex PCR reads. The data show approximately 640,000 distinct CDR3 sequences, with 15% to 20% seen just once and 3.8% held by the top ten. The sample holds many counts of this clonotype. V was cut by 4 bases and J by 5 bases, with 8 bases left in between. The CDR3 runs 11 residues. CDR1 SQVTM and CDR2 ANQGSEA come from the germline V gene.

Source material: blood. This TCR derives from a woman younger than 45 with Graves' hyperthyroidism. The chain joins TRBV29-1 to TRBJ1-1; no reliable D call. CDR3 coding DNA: TGCAGCGTTGTCTGGGATACTGAAGCTTTCTTT. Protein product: CSVVWDTEAFF.